The 21 T cell receptor beta chains below all came from one sample that was sequenced in a study of blood T cells in healthy people across ages. Primed by a sample-barcoded 5' primer and a J-beta primer mix, a second PCR proceeded for 7 to 11 cycles. TCRdb reprocessed the 5' RACE reads via MiXCR and lists one record per CDR3 protein. Of about 750,000 distinct CDR3 sequences listed, about 53% were seen once; the top ten hold approximately 40%. The sequenced sample consisted of blood. The receptors stem from an older man in good health.

This clonotype has only a few counts. The rearrangement uses TRBV4-1 and TRBJ2-1; 10 bases are shared with TRBD2. J gave up 4 bases and V 0 bases, and 9 bases lay outside the gene matches. The length of the CDR3 is 18 residues. The germline V gene encodes CDR1 MGHRA and CDR2 YSYEKL. The CDR3: CASSQDPRNSGRYNEQFF. CDR3 coding DNA: TGCGCCAGCAGCCAAGATCCTAGGAATAGCGGGAGGTACAATGAGCAGTTCTTC.

The chain's CDR3 is CSASPGASGRAMYF. DNA of the CDR3: TGCAGTGCTAGCCCAGGCGCTAGCGGGAGGGCCATGTACTTC. V usage is TRBV20-1 and J usage is TRBJ2-5; 12 bases map to TRBD2. The ends lost 3 bases at V and 13 bases at J; junction bases unmatched: 12. Germline V gene sequence: CDR1 DFQATT, CDR2 SNEGSKA (reference sequence). The CDR3 is 14 residues long.

This clonotype was detected a few times. This chain links TRBV20-1 with TRBJ2-1; 9 nucleotides align to TRBD2. Looked up from germline, CDR1 is DFQATT and CDR2 is SNEGSKA (reference sequence). Losses at the gene ends were 3 bases for V and 2 bases for J; bases not matched to a gene: 8. CDR3 length: 16 amino acids. CDR3 sequence: CSARGVAGATYNEQFF. The CDR3, as DNA: TGCAGTGCTAGGGGGGTAGCGGGGGCGACCTACAATGAGCAGTTCTTC.

This clonotype was seen only a few times. V is TRBV18 and J is TRBJ2-1; the D call may be TRBD1 or TRBD2 (5 bases each). CDR1 is KGHSH, CDR2 LQKENI, per germline. The CDR3 consists of 14 residues. Trimming left V 4 bases short and J 0 bases short, with 7 bases between. CDR3 region: CASSQGPSYNEQFF. Written as DNA, the CDR3 is TGTGCCAGCTCACAGGGACCCTCCTACAATGAGCAGTTCTTC.

The chain joins TRBV29-1 to TRBJ1-1, with 9 bases matching TRBD1. The V gene's germline CDR1 is SQVTM and CDR2 ANQGSEA. V lost 7 bases, J lost 1 base, and 4 bases stayed unmatched. The CDR3 sequence is 13 residues long. The CDR3 loop reads CSGEGQGNTEAFF. CDR3 coding DNA: TGCAGCGGAGAGGGACAGGGGAACACTGAAGCTTTCTTT.

Only a few counts were recorded for this clonotype. The chain joins TRBV6-1 to TRBJ2-5; tentative D call: TRBD1 (5 bases). The CDR3 has 15 amino acids. Germline-derived CDR1 and CDR2 are MNHNS and SASEGT. Trimming removed 3 bases from V and 0 bases from J, with 11 bases in between. DNA for the CDR3: TGTGCCAGCAGTGATAGGGGTTTTTACCAAGAGACCCAGTACTTC. Its translation: CASSDRGFYQETQYF.

CDR3 nucleotide sequence: TGTGCCAGCAGTTTATCGGGGGACGGATACAATGAGCAGTTCTTC. Translation: CASSLSGDGYNEQFF. The genes are TRBV27 and TRBJ2-1, with D perhaps being TRBD1 or TRBD2 (5 bases each). CDR3 length: 15 amino acids. V lost 0 bases and J 4 bases, leaving 10 bases between the germline ends. Germline CDR1 MNHEY, CDR2 SMNVEV (reference sequence).

V gene TRBV5-6 combines with J gene TRBJ2-7; D is tentatively TRBD1 or TRBD2 (5 bases each). This CDR3 contains 18 residues. The germline V gene encodes CDR1 SGHDT and CDR2 YYEEEE. V was pared by 3 bases and J by 5 bases, with 27 bases between. The CDR3 region has the DNA TGTGCCAGCAGCTCAAGGATGACATTGAGGGGTCAGCCCCACGAGCAGTACTTC. Protein product: CASSSRMTLRGQPHEQYF.

This clonotype has just a few counts. V and J are TRBV20-1 and TRBJ2-7; D unclear. The CDR3 is 14 residues long. Trimming shortened V by 2 bases and J by 4 bases, and 15 bases separated the two germline ends. Germline CDR1 is DFQATT and CDR2 is SNEGSKA (reference sequence). CDR3: CSARRSALGYEQYF. The CDR3 DNA sequence: TGCAGTGCTAGAAGGTCGGCCCTGGGGTACGAGCAGTACTTC.

V is TRBV9 and J is TRBJ2-7; no definite D call. Germline-derived CDR1 and CDR2 are SGDLS and YYNGEE. V shed 0 bases and J shed 4 bases, with 8 bases lying between them. This CDR3 is 13 amino acids long. The CDR3 coding sequence is TGTGCCAGCAGCGTAGCTCTGGATTACGAGCAGTACTTC. Translation gives CASSVALDYEQYF.

This clonotype was found once. The V gene is TRBV2, the J gene TRBJ2-5, with 7 nucleotides matching TRBD1. V lost 2 bases to trimming and J lost 11 bases; unmatched junction nucleotides: 5. Germline CDR1 SNHLY, CDR2 FYNNEI. There are 12 residues in the CDR3. CDR3 residues: CASSELDREQYF. Here the CDR3 DNA reads TGTGCCAGCAGTGAATTAGACAGGGAGCAGTACTTC.

The rearrangement uses TRBV27 and TRBJ2-7, with D unclear. Germline lookup yields CDR1 MNHEY and CDR2 SMNVEV (reference sequence). The CDR3 runs 13 residues. With 5 bases removed from V and 2 bases from J, the gap between germline ends came to 10 bases. In DNA, the CDR3 is TGTGCCAGCAGTAGGCAGCTCCCCTACGAGCAGTACTTC. Its protein product is CASSRQLPYEQYF.

This clonotype was detected only once. The chain has TRBV12-3 or TRBV12-4 and TRBJ2-4; 7 bases are shared with TRBD1. The end of the DNA fits TRBJ2-7 better, so the J call may be wrong. The CDR3 runs 14 residues. The CDR3 nucleotides read TGTGCCAGCAATAGCGTAGGGGGCAGCTACGAGCAGTACTTC. It is translated as CASNSVGGSYEQYF.

The rearrangement links TRBV20-1 to TRBJ2-1; 9 bases agree with TRBD1. V lost 5 bases and J lost 6; bases outside the gene matches: 2. There are 12 residues in the CDR3. Germline CDR1 DFQATT, CDR2 SNEGSKA (reference sequence). The CDR3 region is CSAQQGANEQFF. The CDR3 DNA is TGCAGTGCTCAACAGGGGGCCAATGAGCAGTTCTTC.

The chain is built from TRBV13 and TRBJ1-2; TRBD1 aligns across 11 bases. CDR1 is PRHDT and CDR2 is FYEKMQ in the germline V gene (reference sequence). The CDR3 loop spans 17 amino acids. V was pared by 8 bases and J by 7 bases, with 18 bases of the junction left unmatched. CDR3 bases: TGTGCCAGCGGACAATCGACCGGGACAGGGGGTCGTGGTGGCTACACCTTC. Residues: CASGQSTGTGGRGGYTF.

This clonotype has only a few counts. This chain joins TRBV11-2 and TRBJ2-4; possibly TRBD2 for D (6 bases). Germline CDR1 and CDR2: SGHAT and FQNNGV. CDR3 length: 14 residues. The V and J ends lost 1 base and 5 bases respectively, with 9 bases between them. For the CDR3, the DNA is TGTGCCAGCAGCTTAGTAGGGAGGCAAAACATTCAGTACTTC. It yields the protein CASSLVGRQNIQYF.

The V call is TRBV20-1, the J call TRBJ1-2; the D is unclear. The ends were cut back, 0 bases at V and 8 bases at J, with 13 bases in the middle. The CDR3 loop spans 13 amino acids. CDR1 is DFQATT and CDR2 is SNEGSKA in the germline V gene (reference sequence). In DNA form, the CDR3 reads TGCAGTGCTAGAGATAAAAGGCAGGCGGGCTACACCTTC. Translated, it gives CSARDKRQAGYTF.

This clonotype was seen a few times. The chain employs TRBV10-3 and TRBJ2-7, with D possibly matching TRBD2 (6 bases). This CDR3 is built from 14 residues. The V gene's germline CDR1 is ENHRY and CDR2 SYGVKD. V lost 7 bases and J lost 5, with 18 bases in between. The DNA for the CDR3 is TGTGCCATCACTCCTTCCCGGGACTTCAACGAGCAGTACTTC. This codes for CAITPSRDFNEQYF.

The chain recombines TRBV6-2 or TRBV6-3 with TRBJ2-1; weak D call: TRBD2 (5 bases). Trimming left V 0 bases short and J 3 bases short, with 12 bases between. This CDR3 is built from 16 residues. Per germline, CDR1 MNHEY and CDR2 SVGEGT. In nucleotides, the CDR3 is TGTGCCAGCAGTTACTCGGCGGGCGGGTACTACAATGAGCAGTTCTTC. Translating gives CASSYSAGGYYNEQFF.

The chain joins TRBV6-1 to TRBJ2-5; D is unresolved. The CDR3 loop spans 13 amino acids. V lost 2 bases, J lost 9 bases, and 13 bases lay in between. Germline V CDR1 and CDR2: MNHNS, SASEGT. The CDR3 region is CASSERPWAAQYF. In DNA form, the CDR3 reads TGTGCCAGCAGTGAACGACCCTGGGCGGCCCAGTACTTC.

In its sample, this clonotype was seen a few times. The rearrangement joins TRBV5-1 to TRBJ2-5, with a possible D match to TRBD2 (6 bases). The CDR3 sequence is 14 residues long. V was cut by 1 base and J by 7 bases, with 14 bases left in between. Per the germline V gene, CDR1 is SGHRS and CDR2 is YFSETQ. In DNA form, the CDR3 reads TGCGCCAGCAGCTTGACGTCGGGAGAGGGGACCCAGTACTTC. Its translation: CASSLTSGEGTQYF.